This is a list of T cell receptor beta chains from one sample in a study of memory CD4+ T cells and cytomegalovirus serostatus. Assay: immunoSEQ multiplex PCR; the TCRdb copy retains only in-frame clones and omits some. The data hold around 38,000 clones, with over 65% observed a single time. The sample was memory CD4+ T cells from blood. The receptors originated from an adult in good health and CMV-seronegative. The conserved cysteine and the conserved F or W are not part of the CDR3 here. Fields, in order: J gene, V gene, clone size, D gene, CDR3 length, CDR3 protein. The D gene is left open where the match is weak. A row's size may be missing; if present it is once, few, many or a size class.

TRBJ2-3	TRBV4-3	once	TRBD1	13	ASSPGQEVPDTQY
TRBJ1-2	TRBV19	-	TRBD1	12	ASSIRDRGRGYT
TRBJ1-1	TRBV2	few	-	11	ASSVSLNTEAF
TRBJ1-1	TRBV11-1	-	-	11	ASSSARNTEAF
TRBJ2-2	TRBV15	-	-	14	ATSRGVLINTGELF
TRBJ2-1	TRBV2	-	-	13	ASSVNARPDNEQF
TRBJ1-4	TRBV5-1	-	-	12	ASSLDPTNEKLF
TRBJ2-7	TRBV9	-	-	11	ASSPGIAGGEY
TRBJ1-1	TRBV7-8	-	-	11	ASSSGRNTEAF
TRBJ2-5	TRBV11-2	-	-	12	ASSPPALRETQY
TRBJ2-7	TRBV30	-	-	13	AWRQGGGEPYEQY
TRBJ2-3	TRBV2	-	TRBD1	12	ASSDRDRADTQY